A single TCR beta chain is shown here with its context. These data originate in a study of blood T cell repertoires in COVID-19. V was pared by 6 bases and J by 0 bases, with 9 bases between. Germline V gives CDR1 SNHLY, CDR2 FYNNEI. The CDR3 consists of 13 residues. Here immunoSEQ multiplex PCR was the method, and the copy in TCRdb shows in-frame clones only, minus some. The sample holds approximately 290,000 clones, roughly 84% seen once. The sequenced sample was peripheral blood. This sequence joins TRBV2 and TRBJ2-7; weak D call: TRBD1 (5 bases). This sequence originates from a human donor with COVID-19, enrolled during active disease. The donor label of this sample is uncertain. CDR3 nucleotides: TGTGCCAGCAGGCAGACAGCCTCCTACGAGCAGTACTTC. This codes for CASRQTASYEQYF. The variable domain in full, completed from reference TRBV2 and TRBJ2-7, reads EPEVTQTPSHQVTQMGQEVILRCVPISNHLYFYWYRQILGQKVEFLVSFYNNEISEKSEIFDDQFSVERPDGSNFTLKIRSTKLEDSAMYFCASRQTASYEQYFGPGTRLTVT.